This TCR beta chain was retrieved from a study of blood T cell repertoires in COVID-19. Germline-derived CDR1 and CDR2 are SGHRS and YFSETQ. V lost 0 bases and J 3 bases, leaving 12 bases between the germline ends. CDR3 size: 15 residues. The table came from immunoSEQ multiplex PCR; TCRdb's copy has only in-frame clones and leaves some out. The sample comprises about 260,000 clones, 87% of which are singletons, and about 2.2% rests with the top ten. The origin of this receptor is a woman in her 50s who had recovered from COVID-19. The rearrangement links TRBV5-1 to TRBJ1-2; no clear D gene. Sequencing was carried out using peripheral blood. The DNA for the CDR3 is TGCGCCAGCAGCTTGGTACCGGTTGGTGACTATGGCTACACCTTC. It specifies CASSLVPVGDYGYTF. Full variable domain (remainder filled in from reference TRBV5-1 and TRBJ1-2): KAGVTQTPRYLIKTRGQQVTLSCSPISGHRSVSWYQQTPGQGLQFLFEYFSETQRNKGNFPGRFSGRQFSNSRSEMNVSTLELGDSALYLCASSLVPVGDYGYTFGSGTRLTVV.